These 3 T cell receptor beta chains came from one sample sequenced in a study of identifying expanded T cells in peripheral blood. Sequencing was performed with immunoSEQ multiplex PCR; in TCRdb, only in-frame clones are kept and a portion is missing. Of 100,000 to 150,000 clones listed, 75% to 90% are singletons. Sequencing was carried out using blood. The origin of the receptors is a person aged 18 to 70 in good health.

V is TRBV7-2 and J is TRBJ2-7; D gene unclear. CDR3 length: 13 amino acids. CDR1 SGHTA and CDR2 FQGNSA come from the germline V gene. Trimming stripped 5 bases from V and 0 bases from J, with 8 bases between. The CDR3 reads CASSVQDSYEQYF. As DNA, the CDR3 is TGTGCCAGCAGCGTGCAGGACTCCTACGAGCAGTACTTC.

The CDR3: CASSLGGRNEAFF. Written as DNA, the CDR3 is TGTGCCAGCAGCCTAGGGGGGCGTAATGAAGCTTTCTTT. The chain uses TRBV5-4 and TRBJ1-1; TRBD1 is a possible D gene (6 bases). Germline values: CDR1 SGHNT, CDR2 YYREEE (reference sequence). Trimming shortened V by 4 bases and J by 7 bases, and 14 bases separated the two germline ends. The CDR3 has 13 residues.

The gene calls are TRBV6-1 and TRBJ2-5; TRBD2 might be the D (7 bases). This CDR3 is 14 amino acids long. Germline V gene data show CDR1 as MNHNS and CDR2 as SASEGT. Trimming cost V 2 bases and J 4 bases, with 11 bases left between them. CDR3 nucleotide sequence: TGTGCCAGCAGTGAAACAGGGAGGGGAGAGACCCAGTACTTC. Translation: CASSETGRGETQYF.